Listed below are T cell receptor beta chains from one sample, sequenced in a study of blood T cell repertoires in COVID-19. Some clones are missing from TCRdb's copy, which holds only in-frame ones; the method was immunoSEQ multiplex PCR. The sample has some 310,000 clones; 90% are singletons. The sequencing sample was made of peripheral blood. These receptors came from a woman in her thirties or forties with COVID-19, enrolled during active disease. The conserved cysteine and the conserved F or W are not part of the CDR3 here. The order of the fields is V gene, J gene, CDR3 protein.

V gene: TRBV6-5
J gene: TRBJ2-3
CDR3 protein: ASSTGGTQY

V gene: TRBV5-6
J gene: TRBJ1-3
CDR3 protein: ASSRLTGTGNTIY

V gene: TRBV5-1
J gene: TRBJ2-3
CDR3 protein: ASSPTGGATDTQY

V gene: TRBV3-1/TRBV3-2
J gene: TRBJ1-2
CDR3 protein: ASSRRSPEDGYT

V gene: TRBV6-6
J gene: TRBJ2-2
CDR3 protein: ASSYSREAGELF

V gene: TRBV9
J gene: TRBJ1-2
CDR3 protein: ASSGGYGYT

V gene: TRBV15
J gene: TRBJ1-1
CDR3 protein: ATSRELQGNTEAF

V gene: TRBV6-2/TRBV6-3
J gene: TRBJ2-2
CDR3 protein: ASSRQGPNTGELF

V gene: TRBV9
J gene: TRBJ1-2
CDR3 protein: ASSPDRNYGYT

V gene: TRBV6-2/TRBV6-3
J gene: TRBJ1-2
CDR3 protein: ASSLQGSVKSHPYGYT

V gene: TRBV14
J gene: TRBJ2-2
CDR3 protein: ASSQDVDSGTGELF

V gene: TRBV7-8
J gene: TRBJ2-1
CDR3 protein: ASSFRNEQF

V gene: TRBV5-4
J gene: TRBJ2-2
CDR3 protein: ASGGRGLAGTELF

V gene: TRBV11-2
J gene: TRBJ2-7
CDR3 protein: ASSSITGTGGRPAYEQY

V gene: TRBV4-3
J gene: TRBJ2-1
CDR3 protein: ASSQVVFSNEQF

V gene: TRBV28
J gene: TRBJ1-1
CDR3 protein: ASSLPVFTEAF

V gene: TRBV11-1
J gene: TRBJ1-6
CDR3 protein: ASTIGQRESPLH

V gene: TRBV4-3
J gene: TRBJ2-1
CDR3 protein: ASSQEVAGVQWNEQF

V gene: TRBV5-5
J gene: TRBJ1-1
CDR3 protein: ASSLYRGEVDTEAF

V gene: TRBV6-5
J gene: TRBJ2-1
CDR3 protein: ASSYSERGPNGWF

V gene: TRBV28
J gene: TRBJ1-6
CDR3 protein: ASRMIRGNSPLH

V gene: TRBV3-1/TRBV3-2
J gene: TRBJ1-1
CDR3 protein: ASSQEETGVEAF

V gene: TRBV28
J gene: TRBJ1-3
CDR3 protein: ASSTTYRGPGNTIY

V gene: TRBV5-4
J gene: TRBJ2-5
CDR3 protein: ASSLVQGAWETQY

V gene: TRBV5-1
J gene: TRBJ2-2
CDR3 protein: ASSLGTSGRGTGELF

V gene: TRBV15
J gene: TRBJ1-6
CDR3 protein: ATSPITGGNSPLH